Below, 26 T cell receptor beta chains from the same sample are listed, as sequenced in a study of T-cell reconstitution after alpha-beta-depleted transplantation in children. Unique molecular identifiers were incorporated into the prepared TCRbeta library. TCRdb re-called the PCR reads through MiXCR, storing one row per CDR3 protein. This table has some 220,000 distinct CDR3 sequences, about a tenth appearing once. This specimen consisted of PBMCs from the stem cell graft donor, obtained from the stem cell graft. These receptors were obtained from a human donor who donated a stem cell graft to a child with acute lymphoblastic leukemia.

This clonotype has more than one count but fewer than ten. The gene calls are TRBV11-1 and TRBJ1-6; the match to TRBD1 covers 9 bases. The J segment lost 4 bases and the V segment lost 5 bases, leaving 6 bases of the junction unmatched. The CDR3 has 16 residues. CDR1 is SGHAT, CDR2 FQDESV, per germline (reference sequence). This chain's CDR3 is CASSRRGTGYNSPLHF. The CDR3 DNA follows: TGTGCCAGCAGCCGCCGTGGGACAGGGTATAATTCACCCCTCCACTTT.

This clonotype was seen more than once but under ten times. The chain has TRBV10-3 and TRBJ1-1; D perhaps matches TRBD1 (6 bases). The CDR3 covers 13 residues. Trimming pared 2 bases from V and 6 bases from J, leaving 10 bases between. CDR1 is ENHRY and CDR2 is SYGVKD in the germline V gene. Here the CDR3 DNA reads TGTGCCATCAGTGAGGGACAGTTCGCTGAAGCTTTCTTT. Amino acid sequence: CAISEGQFAEAFF.

The rearrangement joins TRBV7-2 to TRBJ2-7; the D gene is possibly TRBD2 (5 bases). The CDR3 is made up of 14 amino acids. V was shortened by 1 base and J by 9 bases, with 16 bases between the two germline ends. CDR1 is SGHTA, CDR2 FQGNSA, per germline. CDR3 in DNA: TGTGCCAGCAGCTTAGGGGAGTACAGTCGAGTGCAGTACTTC. Its translation: CASSLGEYSRVQYF.

This clonotype was detected ten times or more. This sequence joins TRBV7-9 and TRBJ2-5; tentatively, D is TRBD1 (6 bases). There are 13 residues in the CDR3. The ends were cut back, 4 bases at V and 4 bases at J, with 10 bases in the middle. Germline V lookup: CDR1 SEHNR, CDR2 FQNEAQ (reference sequence). The CDR3 DNA sequence: TGTGCCAGCAGCTCCAGGGGCCCAGAGACCCAGTACTTC. Translated: CASSSRGPETQYF.

The chain uses TRBV6-2 or TRBV6-3 and TRBJ2-7; 7 bases fit TRBD1. CDR3 size: 15 residues. CDR1 and CDR2 from the germline V gene are MNHEY and SVGEGT. J gave up 1 base and V 5 bases, and 8 bases lay outside the gene matches. CDR3 sequence: CASSGRTGRSYEQYF. CDR3 coding DNA: TGTGCCAGCAGTGGGCGGACAGGACGATCCTACGAGCAGTACTTC.

This clonotype was seen ten or more times. The chain is built from TRBV7-9 and TRBJ2-1, with a possible D match to TRBD2 (6 bases). The CDR3 has 14 residues. V was shortened by 4 bases and J by 5 bases, with 12 bases between the two germline ends. The V gene's germline CDR1 is SEHNR and CDR2 FQNEAQ (reference sequence). Here the CDR3 reads CASSSGEADNEQFF. The CDR3 DNA is TGTGCCAGCAGCTCTGGGGAGGCAGACAATGAGCAGTTCTTC.

The gene calls are TRBV18 and TRBJ2-7; D remains ambiguous. The V gene's germline CDR1 is KGHSH and CDR2 LQKENI. This CDR3 is 15 amino acids long. Deletions cut 0 bases from V and 6 bases from J, with 15 bases between. CDR3 nucleotide sequence: TGTGCCAGCTCACCACCGGGTAACATGATCGGCGAGCAGTACTTC. This codes for CASSPPGNMIGEQYF.

The chain combines TRBV27 with TRBJ1-2; unclear D gene. Per the germline V gene, CDR1 is MNHEY and CDR2 is SMNVEV (reference sequence). V shed 3 bases and J shed 0 bases, with 14 bases lying between them. This CDR3 spans 16 amino acids. The CDR3 DNA is TGTGCCAGCAGTTTCGGCACGTCAGACTCTAACTATGGCTACACCTTC. This encodes CASSFGTSDSNYGYTF.

This clonotype came up many times. The chain uses TRBV20-1 and TRBJ2-7, with a possible D match to TRBD2 (5 bases). V lost 6 bases to trimming and J lost 3 bases, with 12 bases between them. Germline assignment: CDR1 DFQATT and CDR2 SNEGSKA (reference sequence). The CDR3 spans 12 residues. The CDR3 sequence: CSATEGFYEQYF. The CDR3 DNA reads TGCAGTGCAACCGAGGGTTTCTACGAGCAGTACTTC.

This chain connects TRBV27 to TRBJ2-7; 9 nucleotides match TRBD1. CDR3 length equals 15 residues. CDR1 MNHEY and CDR2 SMNVEV come from the germline V gene (reference sequence). With 3 bases clipped from V and 6 bases from J, the junction kept 9 bases outside the gene matches. The CDR3 loop reads CASSFVGQGSFEQYF. CDR3 nucleotides: TGTGCCAGCAGTTTTGTGGGACAGGGTTCGTTCGAGCAGTACTTC.

This clonotype was found many times. The J gene is TRBJ1-1, the V gene TRBV3-1; D is uncertain. With 2 bases removed from V and 3 bases from J, the gap between germline ends came to 7 bases. This CDR3 region has 13 residues. CDR1 and CDR2 from the germline V gene are LGHDT and YNNKEL (reference sequence). The DNA for the CDR3 is TGTGCCAGCAGCCAACTCGAGCACACTGAAGCTTTCTTT. Translated: CASSQLEHTEAFF. Together with reference TRBV3-1 and TRBJ1-1, the CDR3 gives the full variable domain: DTAVSQTPKYLVTQMGNDKSIKCEQNLGHDTMYWYKQDSKKFLKIMFSYNNKELIINETVPNRFSPKSPDKAHLNLHINSLELGDSAVYFCASSQLEHTEAFFGQGTRLTVV.

This clonotype showed up just a few times. The V gene is TRBV15, the J gene TRBJ2-5; a possible D gene is TRBD2 (7 bases). Germline V lookup: CDR1 LNHNV, CDR2 YYDKDF (reference sequence). V gave up 5 bases and J gave up 5 bases, with 18 bases separating them. The CDR3 contains 15 residues. CDR3 nucleotides: TGTGCCACCAGCTGGCTACGGGGGGCACAGGAGACCCAGTACTTC. Protein sequence: CATSWLRGAQETQYF.

V gene TRBV4-3 combines with J gene TRBJ1-3; D is ambiguous. The V gene lost 1 base and the J gene lost 5 bases, with 6 bases spanning the gap. Germline CDR1 is LGHNA and CDR2 is YSLEER. The CDR3 length is 13 residues. The CDR3 DNA is TGCGCCAGCAGCCAAGTTGTTAGAAACACCATATATTTT. Translation gives CASSQVVRNTIYF.

The CDR3 sequence: CASRDRVPYEQYF. As DNA, the CDR3 is TGTGCCAGCAGAGACAGGGTGCCCTACGAGCAGTACTTC. This rearrangement joins TRBV6-2 or TRBV6-3 to TRBJ2-7; TRBD1 matches 7 bases. CDR1 is MNHEY and CDR2 is SVGEGT in the germline V gene. This CDR3 spans 13 amino acids. V gave up 6 bases and J gave up 2 bases; unmatched junction bases: 4.

The gene calls are TRBV14 and TRBJ1-6, with 7 bases matching TRBD1. The CDR3 is 16 amino acids. Germline assignment: CDR1 SGHDN and CDR2 FVKESK. V was clipped by 3 bases and J by 7 bases; unmatched bases: 9. The CDR3 DNA sequence: TGTGCCAGCAGCCAGAAGGGACAGATCAGGAATTCACCCCTCCACTTT. The encoded protein is CASSQKGQIRNSPLHF. Full variable domain (missing parts from reference TRBV14 and TRBJ1-6): EAGVTQFPSHSVIEKGQTVTLRCDPISGHDNLYWYRRVMGKEIKFLLHFVKESKQDESGMPNNRFLAERTGGTYSTLKVQPAELEDSGVYFCASSQKGQIRNSPLHFGNGTRLTVT.

The V and J genes are TRBV18 and TRBJ1-4, with TRBD1 matching 9 bases. The germline gives CDR1 KGHSH, CDR2 LQKENI. CDR3 length: 17 amino acids. V trimming: 5 bases; J trimming: 0 bases; junction bases outside the gene matches: 7. The DNA for the CDR3 is TGTGCCAGCTCATCGGACAGGGGAACGGCAACTAATGAAAAACTGTTTTTT. Amino acids: CASSSDRGTATNEKLFF.

This chain joins TRBV5-1 and TRBJ2-1, with D possibly matching TRBD1 (7 bases). The V and J ends lost 0 bases and 5 bases respectively, with 12 bases between them. This CDR3 has 15 amino acids. CDR1 and CDR2 from the germline V gene are SGHRS and YFSETQ. CDR3 sequence reads: CASSLGGTANNEQFF. DNA for the CDR3: TGCGCCAGCAGCTTGGGCGGGACAGCGAACAATGAGCAGTTCTTC.

This clonotype occurred a few times. The rearrangement uses TRBV5-1 and TRBJ2-1, with D possibly TRBD2 on 6 matching bases. V was cut by 6 bases and J by 0 bases, with 10 bases left in between. Germline values: CDR1 SGHRS, CDR2 YFSETQ. The CDR3 has 14 amino acids. CDR3 sequence: CASKDGSSYNEQFF. The CDR3 DNA reads TGCGCCAGCAAGGACGGGAGCTCCTACAATGAGCAGTTCTTC.

This clonotype was seen ten or more times. The rearrangement joins TRBV5-1 to TRBJ1-4; possible D gene TRBD1, 5 bases. CDR1 is SGHRS and CDR2 is YFSETQ in the germline V gene. The CDR3 has 14 residues. V lost 2 bases and J 6 bases, leaving 11 bases between the germline ends. In DNA, the CDR3 is TGCGCCAGCAGCTTCGGGGGAGTAGATGAAAAACTGTTTTTT. Its protein is CASSFGGVDEKLFF.

The chain links TRBV7-2 to TRBJ1-4, with a possible D match to TRBD1 (5 bases). The germline V gene encodes CDR1 SGHTA and CDR2 FQGNSA. This CDR3 region has 16 residues. Trimming took 6 bases from V and 0 from J, leaving 14 bases between them. The DNA for the CDR3 is TGTGCCAGCAGTCAAGGGGCACCAACAACTAATGAAAAACTGTTTTTT. Its translation is CASSQGAPTTNEKLFF.

The V call is TRBV11-2, the J call TRBJ1-4, with D possibly matching TRBD1 (5 bases). The V gene lost 1 base and the J gene lost 5 bases, with 17 bases spanning the gap. Germline values: CDR1 SGHAT, CDR2 FQNNGV. CDR3 size: 17 residues. The CDR3 spells CASSLVWPKGPNEKLFF. Written as DNA, the CDR3 is TGTGCCAGCAGCTTAGTTTGGCCCAAGGGGCCGAATGAAAAACTGTTTTTT. Looking up the rest from reference TRBV11-2 and TRBJ1-4 gives the full variable domain: EAGVAQSPRYKIIEKRQSVAFWCNPISGHATLYWYQQILGQGPKLLIQFQNNGVVDDSQLPKDRFSAERLKGVDSTLKIQPAKLEDSAVYLCASSLVWPKGPNEKLFFGSGTQLSVL.

This clonotype showed up just a few times. The rearrangement uses TRBV6-1 and TRBJ2-5; 10 nucleotides align to TRBD2. The V gene's germline CDR1 is MNHNS and CDR2 SASEGT. The CDR3 length is 15 residues. The V and J ends lost 5 bases and 2 bases, in that order; junction bases with no gene match: 5. CDR3 nucleotide sequence: TGTGCCAGCAGTCGATTAGCGGGGGGTCAAGAGACCCAGTACTTC. Translated, it gives CASSRLAGGQETQYF.

The chain couples TRBV24-1 to TRBJ2-1, with no clear D. Germline V gives CDR1 KGHDR, CDR2 SFDVKD. CDR3 length: 14 amino acids. The CDR3: CGACDLQSVDEQFF. The CDR3 DNA follows: TGTGGCGCCTGTGATTTGCAGAGCGTCGATGAGCAGTTCTTC.

CDR3 DNA: TGTGCCAGCAGGGAGACCGGGACGGTTGCAACTAATGAAAAACTGTTTTTT. This sequence encodes CASRETGTVATNEKLFF. The V and J genes are TRBV6-1 and TRBJ1-4; possible D gene TRBD1, 5 bases. CDR1 and CDR2 (germline): MNHNS, SASEGT. The CDR3 is 17 residues long. V was pared by 6 bases and J by 0 bases, with 17 bases between.

This clonotype was observed a few times. The V call is TRBV4-2, the J call TRBJ2-5, with 8 bases matching TRBD2. The CDR3 contains 15 residues. From germline, CDR1 is LGHNA and CDR2 YNFKEQ. J was trimmed by 7 bases and V by 0 bases; bases with no gene match: 7. The CDR3 spells CASSQDPSGHWTQYF. CDR3 coding DNA: TGTGCCAGCAGCCAAGATCCTAGCGGGCACTGGACCCAGTACTTC.

This rearrangement joins TRBV3-1 to TRBJ1-2; D remains ambiguous. The CDR3 sequence is 15 residues long. Trimming removed 0 bases at V and 4 bases at J, with 12 bases between. Looked up from germline, CDR1 is LGHDT and CDR2 is YNNKEL (reference sequence). The CDR3 region has the DNA TGTGCCAGCAGCCAAGATCCCGAGGTGACCTATGGCTACACCTTC. This encodes CASSQDPEVTYGYTF.